This is a list of T cell receptor beta chains from one sample in a study of blood T cell repertoires in COVID-19. Profiled with immunoSEQ multiplex PCR; TCRdb holds only in-frame clones, not every one. The table lists about 240,000 clones, 80% to 90% of them singletons. Sequenced material: PBMCs or T cells enriched from blood (not recorded which). Source of these receptors: a woman in her forties who had been exposed to COVID-19. The CDR3 runs from the conserved cysteine through the conserved F or W. A D gene is named only where the DNA matches it firmly. Size is stated for part of the rows, as once, few or many counts, or as a class when the clone is expanded.

J: TRBJ1-5
size: -
D: TRBD1
V: TRBV14
CDR3: CASSPSDRVNQPQHF
DNA: TGTGCCAGCAGCCCGTCTGACAGGGTCAATCAGCCCCAGCATTTT

J: TRBJ1-6
size: once
D: -
V: TRBV28
CDR3: CASSPLRSPLHF
DNA: TGTGCCAGCAGCCCTTTGCGCTCACCCCTCCACTTT

J: TRBJ2-2
size: few
D: TRBD1
V: TRBV3-1/TRBV3-2
CDR3: CASSLRFPGQGASGELFF
DNA: TGTGCCAGCAGCCTGCGTTTCCCGGGACAGGGGGCCTCGGGGGAGCTGTTTTTT

J: TRBJ1-6
size: -
D: -
V: TRBV2
CDR3: CASRQGNNSPLHF
DNA: TGTGCCAGCAGACAGGGTAATAATTCACCCCTCCACTTT

J: TRBJ1-4
size: -
D: -
V: TRBV27
CDR3: CASRQQGSNEKLFF
DNA: TGTGCCAGCAGACAACAGGGATCTAATGAAAAACTGTTTTTT

J: TRBJ2-6
size: -
D: TRBD1
V: TRBV9
CDR3: CASSVGTGVSGANVLTF
DNA: TGTGCCAGCAGCGTAGGGACAGGGGTATCTGGGGCCAACGTCCTGACTTTC

J: TRBJ2-1
size: -
D: -
V: TRBV5-1
CDR3: CASSLEPGGFHEQFF
DNA: TGCGCCAGCAGCTTGGAGCCGGGGGGCTTCCATGAGCAGTTCTTC

J: TRBJ1-6
size: -
D: -
V: TRBV7-8
CDR3: CASRMSGGRGSPLHF
DNA: TGTGCCAGCAGAATGTCGGGGGGCCGGGGTTCACCCCTCCACTTT

J: TRBJ1-6
size: -
D: -
V: TRBV4-1
CDR3: CASSLDTGPGWNSPLHF
DNA: TGCGCCAGCAGCCTCGACACTGGGCCGGGATGGAATTCACCCCTCCACTTT

J: TRBJ2-1
size: -
D: TRBD1
V: TRBV4-1
CDR3: CASSPQEQGVVDEQFF
DNA: TGCGCCAGCAGCCCGCAGGAACAGGGGGTGGTCGATGAGCAGTTCTTC

J: TRBJ1-5
size: -
D: TRBD1
V: TRBV28
CDR3: CASSLPGSETGGLRPQHF
DNA: TGTGCCAGCAGTTTACCCGGTTCCGAGACAGGGGGGTTGCGGCCCCAGCATTTT

J: TRBJ2-4
size: -
D: -
V: TRBV11-2
CDR3: CASSSGLAKNIQYF
DNA: TGTGCCAGCAGCTCGGGGTTAGCCAAAAACATTCAGTACTTC

J: TRBJ1-1
size: -
D: -
V: TRBV7-3
CDR3: CASTQYPGTTNTEAFF
DNA: TGTGCCAGCACCCAATACCCAGGGACAACGAACACTGAAGCTTTCTTT

J: TRBJ2-5
size: -
D: TRBD2
V: TRBV5-1
CDR3: CASTGGFEETQYF
DNA: TGCGCCAGCACGGGGGGGTTTGAGGAGACCCAGTACTTC

J: TRBJ1-6
size: few
D: -
V: TRBV4-2
CDR3: CASSQDYAEATLHF
DNA: TGTGCCAGCAGCCAAGATTATGCGGAAGCGACCCTCCACTTT

J: TRBJ1-4
size: -
D: TRBD1
V: TRBV6-5
CDR3: CASSPPGQGARLFF
DNA: TGTGCCAGCAGTCCGCCGGGACAGGGGGCCCGGCTGTTTTTT

J: TRBJ2-3
size: once
D: TRBD2
V: TRBV7-8
CDR3: CASSLAYGGGQTDTQYF
DNA: TGTGCCAGCAGCTTAGCGTACGGGGGGGGGCAAACAGATACGCAGTATTTT

J: TRBJ1-2
size: -
D: -
V: TRBV9
CDR3: CASSPQGSYGYTF
DNA: TGTGCCAGCAGCCCCCAGGGATCCTATGGCTACACCTTC

J: TRBJ2-6
size: -
D: -
V: TRBV7-2
CDR3: CASSLYGANVLTF
DNA: TGTGCCAGCAGCTTATATGGGGCCAACGTCCTGACTTTC

J: TRBJ1-5
size: -
D: -
V: TRBV28
CDR3: CASSVRGEPQHF
DNA: TGTGCCAGCAGTGTCCGGGGGGAGCCCCAGCATTTT

J: TRBJ2-3
size: -
D: -
V: TRBV25-1
CDR3: CASSEQDTDTQYF
DNA: TGTGCCAGCAGTGAACAGGACACAGATACGCAGTATTTT

J: TRBJ2-7
size: -
D: TRBD2
V: TRBV5-4
CDR3: CASSLGASGYEQYF
DNA: TGTGCCAGCAGCTTGGGGGCTAGCGGGTACGAGCAGTACTTC

J: TRBJ1-6
size: -
D: -
V: TRBV5-1
CDR3: CASSLKTGNDSPLHF
DNA: TGCGCCAGCAGCTTGAAGACAGGCAATGATTCACCCCTCCACTTT

J: TRBJ1-3
size: few
D: -
V: TRBV9
CDR3: CASSARPGDTIYF
DNA: TGTGCCAGCAGCGCAAGACCGGGGGACACCATATATTTT